Detailed here is one T cell receptor beta chain. Its antigen is currently unknown. The data were obtained in a study of cytomegalovirus exposure and HLA in healthy donors. The donors formed part of the 120-subject validation cohort, distinct from the approximately 630-subject first cohort. Study-wide results and caveats: Most observed TCR sequences were rare, whereas some public TCRs were detected in many donors. Under in vitro conditions, a few CMV-associated chains were confirmed as specific for CMV antigens. Subsequent analysis revealed that first-cohort TCR clusters tended to co-occur in the approximately 120 validation repertoires.

The assay was immunoSEQ multiplex PCR, and TCRdb's table has in-frame clones only and misses some. The sample has roughly 150,000 clones, approximately 87% seen once. Trimming pared 9 bases from V and 0 bases from J, leaving 15 bases between. The CDR3 has 15 residues. Germline V gives CDR1 SGHNT, CDR2 YYREEE (reference sequence). The sequence derives from a woman aged 30 to 39 in good health and CMV-seronegative. The chain couples TRBV5-4 to TRBJ2-2; possible D gene TRBD2, 5 bases. What was sequenced was PBMCs. CDR3 loop: CAIYPGYTNTGELFF. As DNA, the CDR3 is TGTGCCATATATCCGGGGTACACGAACACCGGGGAGCTGTTTTTT.